This T cell receptor beta chain emerged from a study of T cells in women clearing cervical HPV infection. About the study: Cases' blood sampling followed lesion detection by median approximately 150 days (90 to 200). Findings of the study overall: TRBV6-7 relative abundance averaged 0.11% in cases and around 0.17% in controls. Effector/memory and HPV-specific T cells were not isolated, and association timing is unknown.

Points on this clone: Its cognate antigen is unknown. The read finishes 3 residues shy of the CDR3 end, and the germline J gene is used to complete it.

V was trimmed by 3 bases and J by 3 bases, leaving 5 bases between them. Germline V CDR1 and CDR2: KGHSH, LQKENI. This CDR3 is built from 13 residues. Sequencing used immunoSEQ multiplex PCR; TCRdb keeps in-frame clones, though not all of them. Seen in this sample are tens of thousands of clones; the ten most common clones hold more than 1.3%. This chain links TRBV18 with TRBJ2-2; D is undetermined. The receptor's source is a woman aged 18 to 75 with a cervical HPV16 infection that either progressed to CIN3+ or cleared (not recorded which). What was sequenced was blood buffy coat. The covered CDR3 bases are TGTGCCAGCTCACCGTCCTACACCGGGGAG. The encoded protein is CASSPSYTGE. The complete CDR3 protein is CASSPSYTGELFF.